The clone carrying this T cell receptor beta chain was counted many times. In germline, CDR1 is SGHAT, CDR2 FQNNGV. The CDR3 runs to 17 residues. V lost 0 bases and J lost 4; bases outside the gene matches: 9. These data originate in a study of identical twins. In TCRdb, the 5' RACE reads were re-called with MiXCR into one record per CDR3 protein. Seen here are approximately 230,000 distinct CDR3 sequences, approximately 5.9% observed once, and the top ten hold about 15%. This sample also appeared in a second study, on T cells expressing NK-cell markers.

The rearrangement links TRBV11-2 to TRBJ2-1; 7 bases map to TRBD2. This sequence originates from a woman under 30 in good health. The sample was CD8+ T cells sorted from blood. The CDR3 sequence is CASSLEDKRDVYNEQFF. As DNA, the CDR3 is TGTGCCAGCAGCTTAGAGGATAAGCGGGATGTTTACAATGAGCAGTTCTTC.